The present T cell receptor (beta chain) was sequenced within a study of cytomegalovirus exposure and HLA in healthy donors. Study-wide results and limits: The study designated about 160 TCR beta chains cytomegalovirus-associated. Most of the TCR beta V segments (in an earlier analysis) were productive either about 90% or about 30% of the time. 16,951 TCR beta sequences were associated with HLA alleles at 0.05 false discovery rate in a later analysis.

The donors (healthy individuals) were bone marrow donors. Notes on this clone: Its antigen remains unknown.

Primers: 60 Vbeta forward and 13 Jbeta reverse. Only in-frame clones appear in the TCRdb table, and some are missing; sequencing was by immunoSEQ multiplex PCR. This table has over 140,000 clones, approximately 80% appearing once. The V and J ends lost 4 bases and 3 bases respectively, with 19 bases between them. The CDR3 is 17 residues long. Per germline, CDR1 SGHTA and CDR2 FQGNSA. This receptor was identified in a man aged 50 to 59 in good health and CMV-seronegative. Sequencing was performed on PBMCs. This chain joins TRBV7-2 and TRBJ1-5; D uncertain. Here the CDR3 DNA reads TGTGCCAGCAGCTCTCTAGTTTCGGGAAAGGTCAATCAGCCCCAGCATTTT. Translated: CASSSLVSGKVNQPQHF.